These 6 T cell receptor beta chains were all obtained from the same sample, sequenced in a study of blood T cell repertoires in COVID-19. Repertoires were generated with immunoSEQ multiplex PCR, while TCRdb's copy carries only in-frame clones and drops some. Here the sample spans some 270,000 clones, roughly 84% being singletons. Sequenced: PBMCs or T cells enriched from blood (not recorded which). Every receptor here comes from a man aged 45-60 years who had recovered from COVID-19.

The chain is built from TRBV29-1 and TRBJ1-2; D not certain. CDR1 is SQVTM and CDR2 is ANQGSEA in the germline V gene. Deletions cut 5 bases from V and 2 bases from J, with 18 bases between. The CDR3 length is 15 residues. The DNA of the CDR3 is TGCAGCGTTTTTGTCCTGGTAAGGGAGAACTATGGCTACACCTTC. Residues: CSVFVLVRENYGYTF.

The chain links TRBV3-1 (or the pseudogene TRBV3-2) to TRBJ2-7, with D possibly being TRBD2 (6 bases). The CDR3 loop spans 13 amino acids. Germline loops: CDR1 LGHDT, CDR2 YNNKEL (reference sequence). Trimming removed 1 base at V and 6 bases at J, with 10 bases between. CDR3 in DNA: TGTGCCAGCAGCCAAGGTGGCGGGGTCGAGCAGTACTTC. It yields the protein CASSQGGGVEQYF.

The V call is TRBV6-5, the J call TRBJ2-7; maybe TRBD2 (5 bases). Trimming removed 8 bases at V and 5 bases at J, with 13 bases between. Per germline, CDR1 MNHEY and CDR2 SVGAGI. The CDR3 sequence is 12 residues long. The chain's CDR3 is CASSEGTNEQYF. CDR3 nucleotide sequence: TGTGCCAGCTCCGAGGGCACTAACGAGCAGTACTTC.

A single count supports this clone. This rearrangement joins TRBV21-1 to TRBJ2-3; the listed D gene, TRBD2, was not tested against the DNA. TRBV21-1 is a documented pseudogene. The CDR3 covers 18 residues. CDR3 sequence reads: CASSKENTERRSTDTQYF. The CDR3 bases are TGTGCCAGCAGCAAAGAAAATACAGAGCGGCGGAGCACAGATACGCAGTATTTT.

This clone has more than one count but fewer than ten. The chain carries TRBV4-1 and TRBJ2-3, with TRBD2 identical over 12 bases. J gave up 2 bases and V 3 bases, and 9 bases lay outside the gene matches. The CDR3 is made up of 18 amino acids. Per germline, CDR1 MGHRA and CDR2 YSYEKL. CDR3 loop: CASSHTTRTSGATDTQYF. The CDR3 nucleotides are TGCGCCAGCAGCCACACAACGAGGACTAGCGGGGCCACAGATACGCAGTATTTT.

The CDR3 bases are TGTGCCAGCAGCCCGTTCGCCGGGACAGGGATGAATGAGCAGTTCTTC. Translating gives CASSPFAGTGMNEQFF. The chain employs TRBV14 and TRBJ2-1, with 9 bases aligning to TRBD1. Germline V gene data show CDR1 as SGHDN and CDR2 as FVKESK. This CDR3 has 16 amino acids. The trim removed 4 bases at V and 7 bases at J, leaving 11 bases unmatched.